This T cell receptor (beta chain) is from a study of T cell repertoires in cytomegalovirus infection. This clonotype was found a few times. TCRdb re-called the reads through MiXCR, storing one row per CDR3 protein. In the table there are under 850,000 distinct CDR3 sequences, roughly 36% of which are singletons. This TCR derives from a human donor in good health (CMV status not recorded). Some clones in this sample may be carry-over from other donors' samples. Sequenced material: PBMCs.

CDR3 coding DNA: TGTGCCAGCCTCCCCGGGGGGGCCTTCGGGAGTTCCTACGAGCAGTACTTC. It encodes CASLPGGAFGSSYEQYF. This chain links TRBV7-8 with TRBJ2-7; the match to TRBD2 covers 8 bases. The V gene end was trimmed by 8 bases and the J gene end by 1 base; junction bases not matched to a gene: 16. Germline-derived CDR1 and CDR2 are SGHVS and FQNEAQ. The CDR3 loop spans 17 amino acids. Full variable domain (rest looked up from reference TRBV7-8 and TRBJ2-7): GAGVSQSPRYKVAKRGQDVALRCDPISGHVSLFWYQQALGQGPEFLTYFQNEAQLDKSGLPSDRFFAERPEGSVSTLKIQRTQQEDSAVYLCASLPGGAFGSSYEQYFGPGTRLTVT.